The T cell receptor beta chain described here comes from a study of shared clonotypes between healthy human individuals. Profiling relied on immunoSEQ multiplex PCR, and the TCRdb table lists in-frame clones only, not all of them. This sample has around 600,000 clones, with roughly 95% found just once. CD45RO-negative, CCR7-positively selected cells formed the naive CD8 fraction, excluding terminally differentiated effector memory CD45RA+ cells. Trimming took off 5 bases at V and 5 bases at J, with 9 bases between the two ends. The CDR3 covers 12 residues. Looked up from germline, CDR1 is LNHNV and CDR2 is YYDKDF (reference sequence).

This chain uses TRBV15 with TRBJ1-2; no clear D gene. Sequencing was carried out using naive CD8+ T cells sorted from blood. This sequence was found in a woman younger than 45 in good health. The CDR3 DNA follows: TGTGCCACCAGCGAGAGCCCATATGGCTACACCTTC. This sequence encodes CATSESPYGYTF.